These 14 T cell receptor beta chains came from one sample sequenced in a study of T-cell reconstitution after alpha-beta-depleted transplantation in children. Preparation of the TCRbeta library involved a method that used unique molecular identifiers. Via MiXCR, TCRdb re-called the PCR reads, giving one row per CDR3 protein. The sample yields 600,000 to 800,000 distinct CDR3 sequences, around 13% seen once. This material consisted of PBMCs, taken before TCRalphabeta/CD19-depleted stem cell transplant. These receptors were taken from a girl between 2 and 10 years old with congenital amegakaryocytic thrombocytopenia, due to receive a stem cell transplant.

This clonotype has a handful of counts. The chain carries TRBV14 and TRBJ2-1; perhaps TRBD2 as D (6 bases). With 4 bases removed from V and 2 bases from J, the gap between germline ends came to 15 bases. The CDR3 runs to 16 residues. Germline CDR1 and CDR2: SGHDN and FVKESK. CDR3 in amino acids: CASSPQSGGAYNEQFF. CDR3 nucleotide sequence: TGTGCCAGCAGCCCACAGTCAGGCGGGGCCTACAATGAGCAGTTCTTC.

Worth noting for this clonotype: A much larger clone lies one base from this, so it may be a read error. This sequence joins TRBV10-3 and TRBJ1-5, with 9 bases fitting TRBD1. CDR1 and CDR2 (germline): ENHRY, SYGVKD. The CDR3 length is 15 residues. V lost 3 bases to trimming and J lost 7 bases; unmatched junction nucleotides: 7. Written as DNA, the CDR3 is TGTGCCATCAGTGATATTGGACAGGGGAAACAGCCCCAGCATTTT. It codes for CAISDIGQGKQPQHF.

This chain uses TRBV6-2 or TRBV6-3 with TRBJ1-1, with unresolved D. The germline CDR1 and CDR2 sequences are MNHEY and SVGEGT. With 2 bases removed from V and 1 base from J, the gap between germline ends came to 11 bases. The CDR3 is 15 amino acids. The CDR3 sequence is CASSYLGWTNTEAFF. The CDR3 bases are TGTGCCAGCAGTTACCTAGGGTGGACGAACACTGAAGCTTTCTTT.

This clonotype was seen at least ten times. The chain carries TRBV24-1 and TRBJ2-7; D unclear. Trimming left V 5 bases short and J 0 bases short, with 7 bases between. The CDR3 contains 13 residues. Germline CDR1 is KGHDR and CDR2 is SFDVKD. The CDR3 coding sequence is TGTGCCACCAGTGGGGGTTTCTCCTACGAGCAGTACTTC. Protein: CATSGGFSYEQYF.

The chain uses TRBV20-1 and TRBJ2-3; 13 bases fit TRBD2. The germline V gene has CDR1 DFQATT and CDR2 SNEGSKA (reference sequence). The CDR3 loop spans 15 amino acids. The V and J ends lost 3 bases and 8 bases, in that order; junction bases with no gene match: 8. As DNA, the CDR3 is TGCAGTGCTAGCCTTACTAGCGGGAGGGCCGCTACGCAGTATTTT. Its translation is CSASLTSGRAATQYF.

This clonotype was recorded a few times. V usage is TRBV7-2 and J usage is TRBJ2-3; no firm D call. In germline, CDR1 is SGHTA, CDR2 FQGNSA. This CDR3 region has 14 residues. Trimming took 5 bases from V and 3 from J, leaving 12 bases between them. CDR3 residues: CASSPLLGTDTQYF. The CDR3 DNA is TGTGCCAGCAGCCCACTTTTAGGTACAGATACGCAGTATTTT.

This clonotype was observed a few times. V usage is TRBV20-1 and J usage is TRBJ2-7; 12 bases line up with TRBD2. V lost 3 bases to trimming and J lost 5 bases; unmatched junction nucleotides: 11. CDR3 length: 16 amino acids. Germline loops: CDR1 DFQATT, CDR2 SNEGSKA (reference sequence). CDR3 nucleotide sequence: TGCAGTGCTAGTCCGAACCCTAGCGGGAGGGCCCACGAGCAGTACTTC. The encoded protein is CSASPNPSGRAHEQYF.

This clonotype was detected a few times. This sequence joins TRBV11-1 and TRBJ2-1; TRBD2 agrees at 10 bases. The CDR3 is 17 residues long. The V and J ends lost 1 base and 5 bases, in that order; junction bases with no gene match: 8. Germline lookup yields CDR1 SGHAT and CDR2 FQDESV (reference sequence). In nucleotides, the CDR3 is TGTGCCAGCAGCTTAGGGCTAGCGGGAGTTTACCACAATGAGCAGTTCTTC. Translation: CASSLGLAGVYHNEQFF.

The chain employs TRBV12-5 and TRBJ2-3; D not certain. V lost 0 bases to trimming and J lost 5 bases, with 6 bases between them. There are 13 residues in the CDR3. CDR1 is LGHNT, CDR2 FRNRAP, per germline. In nucleotides, the CDR3 is TGTGCTAGTGGTTTGGTACGTGGAGATACGCAGTATTTT. Protein: CASGLVRGDTQYF.

This chain joins TRBV20-1 and TRBJ2-7, with D maybe TRBD2 (6 bases). Germline V gene sequence: CDR1 DFQATT, CDR2 SNEGSKA (reference sequence). This CDR3 spans 15 amino acids. V gave up 1 base and J gave up 2 bases, with 15 bases separating them. CDR3 DNA sequence: TGCAGTGCTAGAGGAAGCGGGCGCGCCACCTACGAGCAGTACTTC. Encoded protein: CSARGSGRATYEQYF.

Many counts were recorded for this clonotype. The chain joins TRBV20-1 to TRBJ2-1; D perhaps matches TRBD2 (5 bases). V lost 3 bases and J 6 bases, leaving 9 bases between the germline ends. Per germline, CDR1 DFQATT and CDR2 SNEGSKA (reference sequence). The CDR3 is 12 residues long. Written as DNA, the CDR3 is TGCAGTGCTAGTATCCGGGGCAATGAGCAGTTCTTC. Translated: CSASIRGNEQFF.

In this sample, this clonotype turned up many times. This sequence joins TRBV10-3 and TRBJ2-1, with 14 bases matching TRBD2. Germline CDR1 and CDR2: ENHRY and SYGVKD. V was clipped by 3 bases and J by 9 bases; unmatched bases: 1. The CDR3 is 14 amino acids. CDR3 in DNA: TGTGCCATCAGTGACGGACTAGCGGGAGGTGAGCAGTTCTTC. This sequence encodes CAISDGLAGGEQFF.

The rearrangement joins TRBV28 to TRBJ2-7; 8 bases align to TRBD1. Germline-derived CDR1 and CDR2 are MDHEN and SYDVKM. This CDR3 has 14 residues. Unmatched junction bases numbered 3, after V lost 3 bases and J lost 2 bases. For the CDR3, the DNA is TGTGCCAGCAGTTTGTGGGACAGGACCTACGAGCAGTACTTC. The encoded protein is CASSLWDRTYEQYF.

This clonotype was detected many times. The chain is built from TRBV6-1 and TRBJ2-1; the match to TRBD2 covers 9 bases. V lost 11 bases, J lost 2 bases, and 4 bases stayed unmatched. The CDR3 extends over 13 amino acids. The germline CDR1 and CDR2 sequences are MNHNS and SASEGT. This chain's CDR3 is CAATSGPYNEQFF. As DNA, the CDR3 is TGTGCCGCGACTAGCGGACCCTACAATGAGCAGTTCTTC.